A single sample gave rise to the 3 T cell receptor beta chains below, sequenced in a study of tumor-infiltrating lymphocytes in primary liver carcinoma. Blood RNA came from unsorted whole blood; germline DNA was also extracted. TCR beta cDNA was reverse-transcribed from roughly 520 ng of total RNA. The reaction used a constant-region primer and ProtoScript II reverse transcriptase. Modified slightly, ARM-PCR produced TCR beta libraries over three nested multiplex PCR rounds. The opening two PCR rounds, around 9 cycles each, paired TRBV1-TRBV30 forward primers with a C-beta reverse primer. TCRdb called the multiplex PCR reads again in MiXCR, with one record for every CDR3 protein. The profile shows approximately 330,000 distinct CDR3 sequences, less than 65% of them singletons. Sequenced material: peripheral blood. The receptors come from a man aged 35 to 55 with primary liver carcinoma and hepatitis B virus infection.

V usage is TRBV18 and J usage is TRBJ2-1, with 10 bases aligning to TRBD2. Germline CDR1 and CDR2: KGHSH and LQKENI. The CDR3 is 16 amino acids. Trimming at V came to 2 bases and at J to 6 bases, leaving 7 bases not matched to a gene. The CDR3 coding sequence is TGTGCCAGCTCACCAGTGGCACTAGCGGGGCCCAATGAGCAGTTCTTC. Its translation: CASSPVALAGPNEQFF.

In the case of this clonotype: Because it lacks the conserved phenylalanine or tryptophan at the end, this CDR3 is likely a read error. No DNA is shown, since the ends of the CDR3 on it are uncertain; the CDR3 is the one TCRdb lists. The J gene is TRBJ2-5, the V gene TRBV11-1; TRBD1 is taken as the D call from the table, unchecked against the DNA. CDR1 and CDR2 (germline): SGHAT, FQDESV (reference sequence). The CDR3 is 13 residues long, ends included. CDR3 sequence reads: CASSPGPRETQYS.

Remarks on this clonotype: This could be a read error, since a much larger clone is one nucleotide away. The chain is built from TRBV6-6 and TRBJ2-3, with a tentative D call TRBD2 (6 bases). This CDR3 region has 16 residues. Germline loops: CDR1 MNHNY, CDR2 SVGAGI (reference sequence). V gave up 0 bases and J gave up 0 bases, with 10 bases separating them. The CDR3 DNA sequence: TGTGCCAGCAGTTACTCACCCGGGACTAGCACAGATACGCAGTATTTT. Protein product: CASSYSPGTSTDTQYF.